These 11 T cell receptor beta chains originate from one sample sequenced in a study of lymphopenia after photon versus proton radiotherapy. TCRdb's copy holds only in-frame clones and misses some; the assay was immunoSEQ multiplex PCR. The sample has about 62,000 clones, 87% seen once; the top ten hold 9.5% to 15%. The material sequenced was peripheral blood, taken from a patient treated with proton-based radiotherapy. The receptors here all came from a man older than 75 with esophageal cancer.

CDR3 nucleotide sequence: TGTGCCACCAGCAGAGATCGAACAGCCCTCTCCTACGAGCAGTACTTC. It is translated as CATSRDRTALSYEQYF. The chain joins TRBV15 to TRBJ2-7; D is ambiguous. Germline V gene sequence: CDR1 LNHNV, CDR2 YYDKDF (reference sequence). With 0 bases removed from V and 0 bases from J, the gap between germline ends came to 12 bases. This CDR3 comprises 16 residues.

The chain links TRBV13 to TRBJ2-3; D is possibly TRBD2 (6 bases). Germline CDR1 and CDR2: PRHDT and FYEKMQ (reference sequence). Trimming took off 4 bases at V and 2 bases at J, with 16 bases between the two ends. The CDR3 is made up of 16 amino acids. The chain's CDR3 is CASSSTGLSVTDTQYF. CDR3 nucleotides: TGTGCCAGCAGCTCAACGGGACTTAGCGTCACAGATACGCAGTATTTT.

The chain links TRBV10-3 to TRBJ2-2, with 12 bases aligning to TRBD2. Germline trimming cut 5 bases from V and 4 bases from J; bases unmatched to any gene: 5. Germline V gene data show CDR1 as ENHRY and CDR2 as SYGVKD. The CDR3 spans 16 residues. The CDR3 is CAISILAGGSTGELFF. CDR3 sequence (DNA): TGTGCCATCAGTATACTAGCGGGGGGTTCCACCGGGGAGCTGTTTTTT.

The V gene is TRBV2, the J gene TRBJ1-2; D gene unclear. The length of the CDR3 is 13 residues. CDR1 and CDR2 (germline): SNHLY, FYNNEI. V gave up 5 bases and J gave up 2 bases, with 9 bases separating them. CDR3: CASSLQKNYGYTF. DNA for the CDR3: TGTGCCAGCAGTCTACAGAAGAACTATGGCTACACCTTC.

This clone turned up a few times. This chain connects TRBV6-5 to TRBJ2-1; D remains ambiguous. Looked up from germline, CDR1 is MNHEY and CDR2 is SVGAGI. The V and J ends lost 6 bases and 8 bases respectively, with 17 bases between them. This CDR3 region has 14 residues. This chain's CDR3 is CASRPTGPGDEQFF. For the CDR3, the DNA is TGTGCCAGCAGACCAACCGGGCCCGGCGATGAGCAGTTCTTC.

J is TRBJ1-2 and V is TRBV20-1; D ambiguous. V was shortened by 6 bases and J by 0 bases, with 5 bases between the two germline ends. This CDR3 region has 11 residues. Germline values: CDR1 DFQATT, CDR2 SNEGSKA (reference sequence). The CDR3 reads CSATSNYGYTF. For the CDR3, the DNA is TGCAGTGCCACTTCTAACTATGGCTACACCTTC.

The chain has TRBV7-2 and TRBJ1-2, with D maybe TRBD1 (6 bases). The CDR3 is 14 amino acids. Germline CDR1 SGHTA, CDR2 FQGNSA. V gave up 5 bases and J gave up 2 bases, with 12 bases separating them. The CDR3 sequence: CASSRTVGNYGYTF. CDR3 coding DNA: TGTGCCAGCAGCCGGACAGTAGGGAACTATGGCTACACCTTC.

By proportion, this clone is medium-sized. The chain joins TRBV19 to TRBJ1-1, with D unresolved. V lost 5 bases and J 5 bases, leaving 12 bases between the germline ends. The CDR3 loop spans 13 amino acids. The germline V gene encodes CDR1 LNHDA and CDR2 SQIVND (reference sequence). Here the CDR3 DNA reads TGTGCCAGTAGTCTTCAAAGGTGGACTGAAGCTTTCTTT. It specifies CASSLQRWTEAFF. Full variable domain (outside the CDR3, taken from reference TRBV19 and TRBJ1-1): DGGITQSPKYLFRKEGQNVTLSCEQNLNHDAMYWYRQDPGQGLRLIYYSQIVNDFQKGDIAEGYSVSREKKESFPLTVTSAQKNPTAFYLCASSLQRWTEAFFGQGTRLTVV.

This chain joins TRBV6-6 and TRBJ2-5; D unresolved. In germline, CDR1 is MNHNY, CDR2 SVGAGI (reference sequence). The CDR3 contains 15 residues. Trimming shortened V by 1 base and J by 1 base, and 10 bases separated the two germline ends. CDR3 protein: CASSYFPQVQETQYF. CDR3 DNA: TGTGCCAGCAGTTACTTTCCGCAGGTCCAAGAGACCCAGTACTTC.

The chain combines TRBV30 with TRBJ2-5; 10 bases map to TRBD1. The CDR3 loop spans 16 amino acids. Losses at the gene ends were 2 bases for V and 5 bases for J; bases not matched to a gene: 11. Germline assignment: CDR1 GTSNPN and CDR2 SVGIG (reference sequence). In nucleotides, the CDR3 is TGTGCCTGGAGTCCCCGACAGGGGGCGTTGAGGGAGACCCAGTACTTC. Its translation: CAWSPRQGALRETQYF.

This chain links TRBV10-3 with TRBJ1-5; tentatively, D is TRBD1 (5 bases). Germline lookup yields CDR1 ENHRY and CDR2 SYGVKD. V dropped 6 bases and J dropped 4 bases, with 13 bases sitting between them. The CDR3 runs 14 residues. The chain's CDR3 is CAIRTAGPNQPQHF. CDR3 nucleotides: TGTGCCATCAGGACCGCGGGACCTAATCAGCCCCAGCATTTT.